This T cell receptor (beta chain) is drawn from a study of T-cell memory formation after mild COVID-19. As for the study in general: In these data, TCR clusters were largely donor specific.

TCRdb reprocessed the 5' RACE reads via MiXCR and lists one record per CDR3 protein. This sample has around 260,000 distinct CDR3 sequences, with roughly 16% found just once. Study outcomes and limitations: CD4+ contracting clones were found mainly in CM and EM, and CD8+ ones in EMRA.

This clonotype was detected only a few times. As yet, its antigen is unknown. This CDR3 contains 15 residues. Germline loops: CDR1 KGHDR, CDR2 SFDVKD. Trimming took 5 bases from V and 4 from J; bases not matched to a gene: 6. Material for sequencing was PBMCs or a T cell subset sorted from them (not recorded which). The sequence was collected from a man younger than 35 who had mild COVID-19 (a few samples of this study predate the infection). Cell type and time point are not known. The V call is TRBV24-1, the J call TRBJ2-3, with TRBD2 matching 9 bases. The DNA for the CDR3 is TGTGCCACCAGTGTCAGGGCGGGGGGGCCAGATACGCAGTATTTT. Encoded protein: CATSVRAGGPDTQYF.